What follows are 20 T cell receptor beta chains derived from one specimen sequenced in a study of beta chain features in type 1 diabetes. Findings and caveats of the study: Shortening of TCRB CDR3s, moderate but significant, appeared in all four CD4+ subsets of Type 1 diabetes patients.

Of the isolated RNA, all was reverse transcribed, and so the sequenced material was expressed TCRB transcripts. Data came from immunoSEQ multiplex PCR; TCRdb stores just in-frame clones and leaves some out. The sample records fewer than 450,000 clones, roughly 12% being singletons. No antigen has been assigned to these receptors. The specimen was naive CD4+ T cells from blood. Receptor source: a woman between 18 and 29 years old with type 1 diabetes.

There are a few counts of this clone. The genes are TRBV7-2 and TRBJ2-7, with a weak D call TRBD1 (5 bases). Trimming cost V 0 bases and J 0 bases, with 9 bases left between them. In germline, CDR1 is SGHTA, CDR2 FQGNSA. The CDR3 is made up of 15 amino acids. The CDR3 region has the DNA TGTGCCAGCAGCTTAGCGGGGCAGTACTCCTACGAGCAGTACTTC. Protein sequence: CASSLAGQYSYEQYF.

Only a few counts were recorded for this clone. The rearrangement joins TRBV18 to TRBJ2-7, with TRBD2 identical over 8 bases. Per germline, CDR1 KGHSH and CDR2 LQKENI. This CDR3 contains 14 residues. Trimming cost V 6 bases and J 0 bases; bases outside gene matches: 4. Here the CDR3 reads CASSPSGPSYEQYF. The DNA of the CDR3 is TGTGCCAGCTCCCCTAGCGGGCCCTCCTACGAGCAGTACTTC.

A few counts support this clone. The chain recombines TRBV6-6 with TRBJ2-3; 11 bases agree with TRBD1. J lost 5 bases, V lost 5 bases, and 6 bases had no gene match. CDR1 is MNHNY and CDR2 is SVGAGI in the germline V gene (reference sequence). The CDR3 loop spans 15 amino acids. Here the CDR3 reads CASSLDRGRVDTQYF. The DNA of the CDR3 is TGTGCCAGCAGTCTGGACAGGGGGCGCGTAGATACGCAGTATTTT.

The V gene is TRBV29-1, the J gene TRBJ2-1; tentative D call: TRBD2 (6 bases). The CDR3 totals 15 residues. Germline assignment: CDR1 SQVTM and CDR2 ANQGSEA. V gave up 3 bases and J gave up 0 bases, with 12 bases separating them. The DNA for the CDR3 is TGCAGCGTTGAGGGCGGGGTAAGCTCCTACAATGAGCAGTTCTTC. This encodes CSVEGGVSSYNEQFF.

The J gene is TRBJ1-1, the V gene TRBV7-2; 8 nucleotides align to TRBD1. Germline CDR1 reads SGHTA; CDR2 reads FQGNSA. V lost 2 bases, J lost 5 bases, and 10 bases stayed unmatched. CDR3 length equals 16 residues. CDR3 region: CASSLSARTGRTEAFF. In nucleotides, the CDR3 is TGTGCCAGCAGCTTATCCGCCCGGACAGGGAGGACTGAAGCTTTCTTT.

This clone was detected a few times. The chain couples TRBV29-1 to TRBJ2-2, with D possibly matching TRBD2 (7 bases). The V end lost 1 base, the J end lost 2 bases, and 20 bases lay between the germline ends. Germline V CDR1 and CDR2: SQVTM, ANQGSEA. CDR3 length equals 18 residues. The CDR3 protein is CSVEVIPLGGVNTGELFF. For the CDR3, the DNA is TGCAGCGTTGAAGTTATCCCCTTAGGGGGGGTCAACACCGGGGAGCTGTTTTTT.

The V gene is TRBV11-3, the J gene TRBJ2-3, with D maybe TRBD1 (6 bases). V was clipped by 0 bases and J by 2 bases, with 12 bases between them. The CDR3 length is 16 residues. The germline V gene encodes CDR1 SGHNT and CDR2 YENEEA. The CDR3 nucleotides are TGTGCCAGCAGCTTAGATCAGGGGTATTTCACAGATACGCAGTATTTT. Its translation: CASSLDQGYFTDTQYF.

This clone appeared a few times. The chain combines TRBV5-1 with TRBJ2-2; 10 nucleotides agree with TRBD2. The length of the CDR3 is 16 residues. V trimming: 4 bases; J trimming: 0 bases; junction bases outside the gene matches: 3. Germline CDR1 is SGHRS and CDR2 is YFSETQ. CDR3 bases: TGCGCCAGCAGCCCAACTAGCGGGACGAACACCGGGGAGCTGTTTTTT. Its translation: CASSPTSGTNTGELFF.

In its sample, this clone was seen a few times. DNA of the CDR3: TGTGCCAGTAAGGCGGGAGCGAATGAGGATACGCAGTATTTT. The encoded protein is CASKAGANEDTQYF. The rearrangement uses TRBV19 and TRBJ2-3; 7 bases line up with TRBD2. Germline CDR1 LNHDA, CDR2 SQIVND (reference sequence). The CDR3 has 14 amino acids. Losses at the gene ends were 7 bases for V and 6 bases for J; bases not matched to a gene: 10.

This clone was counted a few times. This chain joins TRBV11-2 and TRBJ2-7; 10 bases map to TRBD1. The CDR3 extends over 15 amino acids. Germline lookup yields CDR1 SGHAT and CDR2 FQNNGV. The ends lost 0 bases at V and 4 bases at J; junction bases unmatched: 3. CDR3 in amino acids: CASSLDGTGEYEQYV. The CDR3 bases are TGTGCCAGCAGCTTAGACGGGACAGGGGAATACGAGCAGTACGTC.

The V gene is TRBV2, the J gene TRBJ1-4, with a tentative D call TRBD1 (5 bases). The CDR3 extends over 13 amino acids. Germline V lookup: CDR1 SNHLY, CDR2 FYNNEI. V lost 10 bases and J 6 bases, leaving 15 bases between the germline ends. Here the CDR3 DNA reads TGTGCCAACGGGGGGATCGTAGATGAAAAACTGTTTTTT. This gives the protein CANGGIVDEKLFF. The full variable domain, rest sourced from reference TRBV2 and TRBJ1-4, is EPEVTQTPSHQVTQMGQEVILRCVPISNHLYFYWYRQILGQKVEFLVSFYNNEISEKSEIFDDQFSVERPDGSNFTLKIRSTKLEDSAMYFCANGGIVDEKLFFGSGTQLSVL.

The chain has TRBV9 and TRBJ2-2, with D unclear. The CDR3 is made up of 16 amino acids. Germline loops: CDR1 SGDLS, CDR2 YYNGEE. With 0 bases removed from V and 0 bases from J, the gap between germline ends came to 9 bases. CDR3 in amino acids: CASSVDPHSNTGELFF. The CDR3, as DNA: TGTGCCAGCAGCGTAGACCCACATTCGAACACCGGGGAGCTGTTTTTT.

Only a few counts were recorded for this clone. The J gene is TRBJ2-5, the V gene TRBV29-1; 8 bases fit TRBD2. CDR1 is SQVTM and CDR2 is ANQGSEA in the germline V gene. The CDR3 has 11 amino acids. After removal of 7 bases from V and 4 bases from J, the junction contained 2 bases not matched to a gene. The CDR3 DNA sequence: TGCAGCGCCCTAGCGGGAGAGACCCAGTACTTC. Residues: CSALAGETQYF.

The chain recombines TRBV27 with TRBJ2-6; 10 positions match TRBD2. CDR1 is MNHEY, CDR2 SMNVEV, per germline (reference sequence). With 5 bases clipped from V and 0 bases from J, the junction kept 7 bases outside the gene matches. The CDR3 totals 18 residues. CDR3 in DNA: TGTGCCAGCAGTCCTAGGACTAGCGGCCCCTCTGGGGCCAACGTCCTGACTTTC. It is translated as CASSPRTSGPSGANVLTF.

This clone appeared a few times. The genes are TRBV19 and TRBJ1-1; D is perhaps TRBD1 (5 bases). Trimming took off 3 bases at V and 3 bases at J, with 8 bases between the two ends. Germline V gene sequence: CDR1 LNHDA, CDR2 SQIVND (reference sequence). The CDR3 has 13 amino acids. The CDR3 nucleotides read TGTGCCAGTAGTATGGGGGGGGACACTGAAGCTTTCTTT. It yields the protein CASSMGGDTEAFF.

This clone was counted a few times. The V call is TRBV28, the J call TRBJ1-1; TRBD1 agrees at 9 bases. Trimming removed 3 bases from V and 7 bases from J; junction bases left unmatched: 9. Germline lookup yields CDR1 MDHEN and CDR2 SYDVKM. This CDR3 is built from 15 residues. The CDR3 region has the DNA TGTGCCAGCAGTTTGTGGGGACAGGGCCCCAGTGAAGCTTTCTTT. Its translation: CASSLWGQGPSEAFF. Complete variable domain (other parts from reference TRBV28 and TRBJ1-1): DVKVTQSSRYLVKRTGEKVFLECVQDMDHENMFWYRQDPGLGLRLIYFSYDVKMKEKGDIPEGYSVSREKKERFSLILESASTNQTSMYLCASSLWGQGPSEAFFGQGTRLTVV.

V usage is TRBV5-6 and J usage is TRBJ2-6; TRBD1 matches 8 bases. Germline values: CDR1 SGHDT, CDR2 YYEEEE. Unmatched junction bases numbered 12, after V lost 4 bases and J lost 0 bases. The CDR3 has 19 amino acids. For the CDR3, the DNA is TGTGCCAGCAGCCCAATCCCGGGACAGGCGGTCTCTGGGGCCAACGTCCTGACTTTC. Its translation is CASSPIPGQAVSGANVLTF.

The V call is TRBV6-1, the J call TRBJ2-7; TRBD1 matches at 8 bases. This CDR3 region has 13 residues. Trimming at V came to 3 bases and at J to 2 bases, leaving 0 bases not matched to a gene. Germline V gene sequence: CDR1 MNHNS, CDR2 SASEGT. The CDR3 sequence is CASSETGAYEQYV. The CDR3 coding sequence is TGTGCCAGCAGTGAGACAGGGGCCTACGAGCAGTACGTC.

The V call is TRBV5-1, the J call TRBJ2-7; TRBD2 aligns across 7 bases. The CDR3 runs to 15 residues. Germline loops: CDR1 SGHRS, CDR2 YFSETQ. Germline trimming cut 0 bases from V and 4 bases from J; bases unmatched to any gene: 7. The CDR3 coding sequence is TGCGCCAGCAGCTTGGCTCAACCGGGACTATACGAGCAGTACTTC. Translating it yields CASSLAQPGLYEQYF.

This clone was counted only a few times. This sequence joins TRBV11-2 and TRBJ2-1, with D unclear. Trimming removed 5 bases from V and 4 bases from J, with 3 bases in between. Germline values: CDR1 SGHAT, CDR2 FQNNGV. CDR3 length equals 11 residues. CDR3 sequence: CASSTYNEQFF. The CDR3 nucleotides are TGTGCCAGCAGCACATACAATGAGCAGTTCTTC.